This T cell receptor beta chain was found in a study of PD-1 blockade in classical Hodgkin lymphoma. The protocol was immunoSEQ multiplex PCR, while the TCRdb copy is restricted to in-frame clones and leaves out a portion. The sample has about 26,000 clones, around 80% seen once. The CDR3 spans 19 residues. The germline gives CDR1 MNHEY, CDR2 SMNVEV (reference sequence). Trimming left V 2 bases short and J 1 base short, with 22 bases between. Each and every patient relapsed after autologous stem cell transplantation, and patients got differing brentuximab vedotin exposure. The V call is TRBV27, the J call TRBJ2-3, with TRBD2 as a possible D gene (7 bases). This sequence was found in a human donor with classical Hodgkin lymphoma. Sequenced material: peripheral blood mononuclear cells (PBMCs), taken before the second cycle of nivolumab. The CDR3 bases are TGTGCCAGCAGTTTAAGAGGGGGGGCCGATTACTCCGGCACAGATACGCAGTATTTT. It translates to CASSLRGGADYSGTDTQYF.